One sample yielded the 30 T cell receptor beta chains listed below, sequenced in a study of T cell responses to AZD1222 COVID-19 vaccine. Only in-frame clones appear in the TCRdb table, and some are missing; sequencing was by immunoSEQ multiplex PCR. The table shows 150,000 to 200,000 clones, with roughly nine tenths occurring only once. This material consisted of peripheral blood, taken 28 days after the second AZD1222 dose. Receptors originate from an adult who received the AZD1222 COVID-19 vaccine.

The CDR3 spells CASSSQGNRLNTEAFF. In DNA form, the CDR3 reads TGTGCCAGCAGCTCCCAGGGCAACAGGTTGAACACTGAAGCTTTCTTT. The rearrangement uses TRBV7-2 and TRBJ1-1; weak D call: TRBD1 (5 bases). This CDR3 is 16 amino acids long. V was pared by 4 bases and J by 0 bases, with 15 bases between. CDR1 is SGHTA and CDR2 is FQGNSA in the germline V gene.

The rearrangement links TRBV4-2 to TRBJ1-3, with 7 bases lining up with TRBD1. Losses at the gene ends were 0 bases for V and 0 bases for J; bases not matched to a gene: 14. The V gene's germline CDR1 is LGHNA and CDR2 YNFKEQ. The CDR3 is 20 residues long. The CDR3 protein is CASSQDLGAGTAISGNTIYF. CDR3 bases: TGTGCCAGCAGCCAAGACCTTGGCGCCGGGACAGCGATCTCTGGAAACACCATATATTTT.

This chain uses TRBV7-6 with TRBJ2-3; TRBD2 aligns across 7 bases. The CDR3 runs 15 residues. The J segment lost 1 base and the V segment lost 2 bases, leaving 3 bases of the junction unmatched. The V gene's germline CDR1 is SGHVS and CDR2 FNYEAQ. Written as DNA, the CDR3 is TGTGCCAGCAGCTTATTGGGGGGGGGCACAGATACGCAGTATTTT. Its translation: CASSLLGGGTDTQYF.

The V call is TRBV12-3 or TRBV12-4, the J call TRBJ2-3; 9 bases map to TRBD2. V lost 5 bases to trimming and J lost 6 bases; unmatched junction nucleotides: 0. The length of the CDR3 is 12 residues. CDR3 in DNA: TGTGCCAGCAGTGCGGGAGGGGATACGCAGTATTTT. Translating gives CASSAGGDTQYF.

The genes are TRBV27 and TRBJ1-6; D call uncertain. The germline CDR1 and CDR2 sequences are MNHEY and SMNVEV (reference sequence). Trimming removed 2 bases at V and 5 bases at J, with 7 bases between. The CDR3 totals 14 residues. DNA for the CDR3: TGTGCCAGCAGTTTAGGGCAAAATAATTCACCCCTCCACTTT. Translated: CASSLGQNNSPLHF.

J is TRBJ2-4 and V is TRBV2; TRBD1 matches 7 bases. Germline V lookup: CDR1 SNHLY, CDR2 FYNNEI. The V gene end was trimmed by 3 bases and the J gene end by 5 bases; junction bases not matched to a gene: 4. This CDR3 has 14 amino acids. The CDR3 DNA sequence: TGTGCCAGCAGTGATGTGGGGACAGAAAACATTCAGTACTTC. Protein sequence: CASSDVGTENIQYF.

The chain employs TRBV23-1 and TRBJ1-1, with a possible D match to TRBD1 (5 bases). TRBV23-1 is an ORF for which the function is uncertain. V was cut by 1 base and J by 5 bases, with 14 bases left in between. This CDR3 spans 15 amino acids. This CDR3 reads CASSQWGQDGTEAFF. The CDR3 nucleotides are TGCGCCAGCAGTCAATGGGGCCAAGATGGGACTGAAGCTTTCTTT.

The rearrangement joins TRBV27 to TRBJ2-5; 7 bases align to TRBD2. Germline trimming cut 7 bases from V and 7 bases from J; bases unmatched to any gene: 6. The CDR3 sequence is 12 residues long. Germline V gene lookup returns CDR1 MNHEY and CDR2 SMNVEV (reference sequence). CDR3 nucleotide sequence: TGTGCCAGCACCTCAGGGAGGGGGACCCAGTACTTC. As protein: CASTSGRGTQYF.

About this clone: This sample includes further DNA sequences coding for the same CDR3. This chain connects TRBV27 to TRBJ2-2; 11 bases match TRBD1. Germline assignment: CDR1 MNHEY and CDR2 SMNVEV (reference sequence). This CDR3 is 16 amino acids long. With V trimmed by 3 bases and J by 2 bases, 2 bases remained unmatched. The DNA for the CDR3 is TGTGCCAGCAGTTTCCGGACAGGGGGCAACACCGGGGAGCTGTTTTTT. This translates into CASSFRTGGNTGELFF.

J is TRBJ1-1 and V is TRBV2; 8 bases are shared with TRBD1. V lost 7 bases to trimming and J lost 6 bases; unmatched junction nucleotides: 7. This CDR3 is built from 13 residues. Germline V gene sequence: CDR1 SNHLY, CDR2 FYNNEI. The CDR3 bases are TGTGCCAGCATGTGGCAGGGGGCGGCTGAAGCTTTCTTT. This translates into CASMWQGAAEAFF.

Comments on this clone: The sample has other DNA sequences that encode this CDR3 too. The V call is TRBV18, the J call TRBJ2-7, with D possibly TRBD1 on 6 matching bases. The CDR3 extends over 13 amino acids. CDR1 and CDR2 (germline): KGHSH, LQKENI. The V end lost 6 bases, the J end lost 1 base, and 10 bases lay between the germline ends. The CDR3 loop reads CASSPGQSYEQYF. The CDR3 nucleotides are TGTGCCAGCTCGCCAGGACAGTCCTACGAGCAGTACTTC.

The J gene is TRBJ2-7, the V gene TRBV6-2 or TRBV6-3; perhaps TRBD1 as D (5 bases). Trimming removed 2 bases at V and 2 bases at J, with 10 bases between. The CDR3 extends over 14 amino acids. CDR1 and CDR2 (germline): MNHEY, SVGEGT. CDR3 nucleotides: TGTGCCAGCAGTTACGAAACAGGTCCCTACGAGCAGTACTTC. This translates into CASSYETGPYEQYF.

This rearrangement joins TRBV19 to TRBJ2-7, with 10 positions matching TRBD1. CDR1 LNHDA and CDR2 SQIVND come from the germline V gene (reference sequence). The CDR3 runs 16 residues. The J segment lost 3 bases and the V segment lost 4 bases, leaving 9 bases of the junction unmatched. CDR3 DNA sequence: TGTGCCAGTAGTACGACAGGGGGCGGTAGGGACTACGAGCAGTACTTC. This encodes CASSTTGGGRDYEQYF.

V is TRBV2 and J is TRBJ1-6; no clear D gene. The CDR3 sequence is 12 residues long. CDR1 SNHLY and CDR2 FYNNEI come from the germline V gene. With 4 bases removed from V and 7 bases from J, the gap between germline ends came to 5 bases. Here the CDR3 reads CASSAGNSPLHF. The CDR3 bases are TGTGCCAGCAGTGCCGGGAATTCACCCCTCCACTTT.

This clone has a single count. The V and J genes are TRBV2 and TRBJ1-2; TRBD1 matches 8 bases. The CDR3 consists of 15 residues. V lost 2 bases to trimming and J lost 2 bases; unmatched junction nucleotides: 4. CDR1 is SNHLY and CDR2 is FYNNEI in the germline V gene. The CDR3 DNA reads TGTGCCAGCAGTGAAAGGCAGGGGGCCAACTATGGCTACACCTTC. Its translation is CASSERQGANYGYTF.

This chain connects TRBV7-6 to TRBJ2-3, with D tentatively TRBD1 or TRBD2 (5 bases each). The V end lost 4 bases, the J end lost 2 bases, and 13 bases lay between the germline ends. The CDR3 is 15 residues long. The germline V gene has CDR1 SGHVS and CDR2 FNYEAQ. The CDR3 region is CASSSLGTDTDTQYF. For the CDR3, the DNA is TGTGCCAGCAGCTCCCTCGGGACGGACACAGATACGCAGTATTTT.

The table lists this clone with a few counts. V usage is TRBV30 and J usage is TRBJ1-1, with D tentatively TRBD1 (5 bases). The CDR3 is made up of 11 amino acids. Trimming shortened V by 4 bases and J by 10 bases, and 13 bases separated the two germline ends. CDR1 is GTSNPN and CDR2 is SVGIG in the germline V gene (reference sequence). CDR3 coding DNA: TGTGCCTGGAACCCCGGGGGAGTAGCTTTCTTT. As protein: CAWNPGGVAFF.

The CDR3 sequence: CASSPRGPYNEQFF. DNA for the CDR3: TGTGCCAGCAGCCCCCGGGGGCCCTACAATGAGCAGTTCTTC. V is TRBV7-8 and J is TRBJ2-1; D might be TRBD1 or TRBD2, each matching 6 bases. Germline CDR1 and CDR2: SGHVS and FQNEAQ. V lost 5 bases, J lost 2 bases, and 10 bases lay in between. The CDR3 is 14 amino acids.

As DNA, the CDR3 is TGTGCCAGCATCAACTGGAACACTGAAGCTTTCTTT. This encodes CASINWNTEAFF. V usage is TRBV6-5 and J usage is TRBJ1-1; unclear D gene. Trimming pared 7 bases from V and 1 base from J, leaving 7 bases between. From germline, CDR1 is MNHEY and CDR2 SVGAGI. The CDR3 contains 12 residues.

The chain uses TRBV6-2 or TRBV6-3 and TRBJ2-1, with 11 nucleotides matching TRBD2. The ends lost 2 bases at V and 4 bases at J; junction bases unmatched: 10. Germline V gene sequence: CDR1 MNHEY, CDR2 SVGEGT. The CDR3 covers 18 residues. The CDR3 coding sequence is TGTGCCAGCAGTTACCGACGACTAGCGGGGATTCCTTACAATGAGCAGTTCTTC. This encodes CASSYRRLAGIPYNEQFF.

This clone was seen only a few times. The chain links TRBV11-2 to TRBJ1-1; a possible D gene is TRBD1 (6 bases). The CDR3 spans 15 residues. Per germline, CDR1 SGHAT and CDR2 FQNNGV. V dropped 1 base and J dropped 4 bases, with 13 bases sitting between them. The CDR3 DNA reads TGTGCCAGCAGCTTAGGGTTAGGGGGAGGCACTGAAGCTTTCTTT. This encodes CASSLGLGGGTEAFF.

The V gene is TRBV4-1, the J gene TRBJ1-1; no reliable D call. This CDR3 region has 16 residues. Between the trimmed V and J ends, which lost 4 bases and 6 bases, there was a span of 21 bases. Germline assignment: CDR1 MGHRA and CDR2 YSYEKL. The CDR3 sequence: CASSPKSFGVIAEAFF. The CDR3 region has the DNA TGCGCCAGCAGCCCTAAGTCGTTCGGGGTAATCGCTGAAGCTTTCTTT.

This chain links TRBV11-2 with TRBJ2-5; weak D call: TRBD2 (5 bases). The CDR3 length is 17 residues. The germline CDR1 and CDR2 sequences are SGHAT and FQNNGV. The V end lost 0 bases, the J end lost 0 bases, and 14 bases lay between the germline ends. CDR3 coding DNA: TGTGCCAGCAGCTTAGATCTCCGAGCGGTAAACCAAGAGACCCAGTACTTC. This translates into CASSLDLRAVNQETQYF.

The chain carries TRBV5-1 and TRBJ2-7, with 8 bases that match TRBD1. CDR3 length equals 14 residues. Looked up from germline, CDR1 is SGHRS and CDR2 is YFSETQ. V dropped 10 bases and J dropped 2; count of bases not matched to a gene: 11. This chain's CDR3 is CACGSGQGAYEQYF. The CDR3 DNA sequence: TGCGCCTGCGGAAGCGGACAGGGTGCCTACGAGCAGTACTTC.

The chain combines TRBV7-3 with TRBJ1-1; TRBD1 might be the D (6 bases). This CDR3 contains 14 residues. Trimming removed 4 bases at V and 3 bases at J, with 12 bases between. Looked up from germline, CDR1 is SGHTA and CDR2 is FQGTGA. The CDR3 DNA sequence: TGTGCCAGCAGCTCAGGGGCGGCTTACACTGAAGCTTTCTTT. It yields the protein CASSSGAAYTEAFF. The full variable domain, with the rest looked up from reference TRBV7-3 and TRBJ1-1, is GAGVSQTPSNKVTEKGKYVELRCDPISGHTALYWYRQSLGQGPEFLIYFQGTGAADDSGLPNDRFFAVRPEGSVSTLKIQRTERGDSAVYLCASSSGAAYTEAFFGQGTRLTVV.

The chain uses TRBV10-3 and TRBJ1-2, with D maybe TRBD1 (5 bases). Deletions cut 8 bases from V and 4 bases from J, with 14 bases between. Germline values: CDR1 ENHRY, CDR2 SYGVKD. The CDR3 sequence is 13 residues long. This chain's CDR3 is CAIRGEAIYGYTF. In nucleotides, the CDR3 is TGTGCCATCCGGGGGGAGGCAATCTATGGCTACACCTTC.

This clone was detected only once. The V call is TRBV6-5, the J call TRBJ2-1; D uncertain. Per germline, CDR1 MNHEY and CDR2 SVGAGI. The CDR3 is 14 amino acids. V lost 4 bases and J 2 bases, leaving 9 bases between the germline ends. CDR3 sequence: CASSFPGTYNEQFF. Written as DNA, the CDR3 is TGTGCCAGCAGTTTTCCGGGCACCTACAATGAGCAGTTCTTC.

The V call is TRBV3-1 (or the pseudogene TRBV3-2), the J call TRBJ2-7; D assignment may be TRBD1 or TRBD2 (6 bases each). This CDR3 comprises 14 residues. V lost 1 base and J lost 3, with 10 bases in between. CDR1 is LGHDT and CDR2 is YNNKEL in the germline V gene (reference sequence). CDR3 nucleotides: TGTGCCAGCAGCCAAGGAGGGGGGTTCTACGAGCAGTACTTC. It is translated as CASSQGGGFYEQYF.

The J gene is TRBJ2-5, the V gene TRBV19, with D unclear. The CDR3 loop spans 13 amino acids. Trimming cost V 4 bases and J 2 bases, with 8 bases left between them. CDR1 LNHDA and CDR2 SQIVND come from the germline V gene (reference sequence). The CDR3 loop is CASSKAFQETQYF. CDR3 in DNA: TGTGCCAGTAGTAAAGCCTTTCAAGAGACCCAGTACTTC.

The genes are TRBV9 and TRBJ2-1; 9 bases line up with TRBD2. The trim removed 0 bases at V and 5 bases at J, leaving 9 bases unmatched. The V gene's germline CDR1 is SGDLS and CDR2 YYNGEE. The CDR3 consists of 17 residues. CDR3 nucleotide sequence: TGTGCCAGCAGCGTAGTCTCCCTAGCGGGACCCAACAATGAGCAGTTCTTC. This codes for CASSVVSLAGPNNEQFF.